Below, one TCR beta chain is given with its context. This sample stems from a study of blood T cell repertoires in COVID-19. Study as a whole: Samples of COVID-19 (acute and convalescent) were obtained from the United States, Italy and Spain.

Under the authors' procedure: Using reference gene primer amplification, nucleated cell counts were estimated. Here immunoSEQ multiplex PCR was the method, and the copy in TCRdb shows in-frame clones only, minus some. V, J and clone size derive from that table, while D and trimming were established from the DNA sequence. The table includes approximately 78,000 clones, around 90% detected once. The CDR3 spans 14 residues. From germline, CDR1 is SGHRS and CDR2 YFSETQ. V was clipped by 0 bases and J by 6 bases, with 13 bases between them. The sequenced sample consisted of peripheral blood. This chain links TRBV5-1 with TRBJ2-7, with a possible D match to TRBD1 (6 bases). The receptor was derived from a man aged 50 or older with acute or convalescent COVID-19. The CDR3 loop is CASSLVTGYAEQYF. CDR3 DNA sequence: TGCGCCAGCAGCTTGGTTACAGGGTATGCCGAGCAGTACTTC.